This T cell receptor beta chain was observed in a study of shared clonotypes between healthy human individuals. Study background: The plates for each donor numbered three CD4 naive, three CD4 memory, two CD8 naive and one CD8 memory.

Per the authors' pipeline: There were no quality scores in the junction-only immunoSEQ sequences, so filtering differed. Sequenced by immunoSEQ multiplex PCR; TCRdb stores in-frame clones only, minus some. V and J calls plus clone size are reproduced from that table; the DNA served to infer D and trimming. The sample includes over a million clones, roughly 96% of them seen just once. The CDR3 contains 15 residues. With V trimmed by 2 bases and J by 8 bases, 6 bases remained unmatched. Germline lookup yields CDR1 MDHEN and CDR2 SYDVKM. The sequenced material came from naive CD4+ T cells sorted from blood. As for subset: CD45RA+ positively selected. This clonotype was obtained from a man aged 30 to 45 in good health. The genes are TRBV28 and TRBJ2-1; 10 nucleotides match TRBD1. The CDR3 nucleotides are TGTGCCAGCAGTTTACCGGGACAGGGGTTGCATGAGCAGTTCTTC. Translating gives CASSLPGQGLHEQFF.